This TCR beta chain was profiled in a study of blood T cells in healthy people across ages. Study in general: Using template switching, researchers captured about one barcoded beta molecule for each two T cells.

It was with a sample-barcoded 5' primer and a J-beta primer mix that a second PCR of roughly 7 to 12 cycles was run. The authors tagged each cDNA molecule using a template-switch adaptor with 12 random nucleotides. Each CDR3 protein is one row after TCRdb ran MiXCR on the 5' RACE reads. Of over 1.5 million distinct CDR3 sequences in the sample, 40% to 55% are singletons; the top ten hold roughly 2.1%. This CDR3 is built from 16 residues. Germline-derived CDR1 and CDR2 are LGHNA and YNFKEQ. The specimen was blood. The chain employs TRBV4-2 and TRBJ2-7; TRBD1 or TRBD2 may be the D gene (6 bases each). The J call may be faulty, since TRBJ2-4 better matches the DNA end. This TCR was recovered from a woman aged 40-49 years in good health. The chain's CDR3 is CASSQDPPGAQNIQYF. CDR3 nucleotides: TGTGCCAGCAGCCAAGATCCTCCGGGGGCCCAAAACATTCAGTACTTC.